Following are 5 T cell receptor beta chains from one sample sequenced in a study of cytomegalovirus exposure and HLA in healthy donors. The repertoire was sequenced with immunoSEQ multiplex PCR; TCRdb's copy has only in-frame clones and lacks some. The repertoire holds about 120,000 clones, under 90% seen once, with under 2.5% in the top ten. The sequencing input was PBMCs. These receptors originate from a woman aged 25-40 years in good health and CMV-seronegative.

The rearrangement uses TRBV2 and TRBJ2-7; possibly TRBD2 for D (5 bases). The CDR3 sequence is 14 residues long. Germline V gene data show CDR1 as SNHLY and CDR2 as FYNNEI. Trimming cost V 8 bases and J 0 bases, with 14 bases left between them. CDR3 residues: CASRGHGFSYEQYF. CDR3 DNA sequence: TGTGCCAGCCGCGGGCACGGCTTCTCCTACGAGCAGTACTTC.

In this sample, this clone turned up once. V is TRBV28 and J is TRBJ1-1; 10 nucleotides line up with TRBD1. With V trimmed by 8 bases and J by 0 bases, 9 bases remained unmatched. Germline V gene sequence: CDR1 MDHEN, CDR2 SYDVKM. CDR3 length equals 16 residues. The CDR3 DNA reads TGTGCCAGCGACCCGGGACAGGGGTTTATGAACACTGAAGCTTTCTTT. Its protein is CASDPGQGFMNTEAFF.

The rearrangement joins TRBV6-5 to TRBJ2-7, with a tentative D call TRBD2 (6 bases). Deletions cut 2 bases from V and 2 bases from J, with 13 bases between. Germline V gene sequence: CDR1 MNHEY, CDR2 SVGAGI. CDR3 length: 15 amino acids. The CDR3 here is CASSYTTSPAYEQYF. The CDR3 DNA follows: TGTGCCAGCAGTTACACAACTAGCCCTGCCTACGAGCAGTACTTC.

This chain uses TRBV7-9 with TRBJ1-2; possibly TRBD1 for D (5 bases). Germline CDR1 reads SEHNR; CDR2 reads FQNEAQ (reference sequence). Trimming shortened V by 1 base and J by 5 bases, and 11 bases separated the two germline ends. There are 14 residues in the CDR3. In nucleotides, the CDR3 is TGTGCCAGCAGCTTAGACCCACAGGAATATGGCTACACCTTC. It is translated as CASSLDPQEYGYTF. Full variable domain (missing parts from reference TRBV7-9 and TRBJ1-2): DTGVSQNPRHKITKRGQNVTFRCDPISEHNRLYWYRQTLGQGPEFLTYFQNEAQLEKSRLLSDRFSAERPKGSFSTLEIQRTEQGDSAMYLCASSLDPQEYGYTFGSGTRLTVV.

V is TRBV5-1 and J is TRBJ2-3; 12 bases match TRBD2. The V gene's germline CDR1 is SGHRS and CDR2 YFSETQ. The CDR3 is 16 amino acids. J was trimmed by 1 base and V by 4 bases; bases with no gene match: 4. The CDR3 DNA sequence: TGCGCCAGCAGCCCCAGGACTAGCGGGGGCACAGATACGCAGTATTTT. Residues: CASSPRTSGGTDTQYF.